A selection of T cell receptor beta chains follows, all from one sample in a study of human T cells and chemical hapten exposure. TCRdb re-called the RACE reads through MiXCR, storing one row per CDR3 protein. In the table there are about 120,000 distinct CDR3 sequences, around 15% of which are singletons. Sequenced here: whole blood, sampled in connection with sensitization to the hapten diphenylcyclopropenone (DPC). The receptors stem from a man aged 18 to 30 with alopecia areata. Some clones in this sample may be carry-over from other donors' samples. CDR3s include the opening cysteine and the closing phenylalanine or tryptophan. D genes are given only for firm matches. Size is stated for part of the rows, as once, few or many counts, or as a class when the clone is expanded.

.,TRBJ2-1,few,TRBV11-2,CASSPGYNEQFF,TGTGCCAGCAGCCCAGGGTACAATGAGCAGTTCTTC
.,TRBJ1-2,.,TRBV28,CASSLPYYGYTF,TGTGCCAGCAGCCTCCCCTACTATGGCTACACCTTC
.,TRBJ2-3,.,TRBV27,CASSFAGRSTDTQYF,TGTGCCAGCAGTTTTGCGGGGAGGAGCACAGATACGCAGTATTTT
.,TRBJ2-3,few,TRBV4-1,CASSQVFGGPSQSTDTQYF,TGCGCCAGCAGCCAAGTCTTCGGGGGGCCTTCCCAAAGCACAGATACGCAGTATTTT
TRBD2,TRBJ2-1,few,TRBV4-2,CASSQDRSGVNEQFF,TGTGCCAGCAGCCAAGACAGAAGCGGGGTCAATGAGCAGTTCTTC
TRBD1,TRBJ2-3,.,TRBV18,CASSPRGTGGRRDTQYF,TGTGCCAGCTCACCACGGGGGACAGGGGGCAGGAGAGATACGCAGTATTTT
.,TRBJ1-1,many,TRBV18,CASSPPVTVEAFF,TGTGCCAGCTCACCACCGGTAACAGTTGAAGCTTTCTTT
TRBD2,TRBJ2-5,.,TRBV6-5,CASSQRRGAGETQYF,TGTGCCAGCAGTCAACGGCGGGGGGCTGGTGAGACCCAGTACTTC
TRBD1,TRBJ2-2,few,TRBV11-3,CASSLETGRTGELFF,TGTGCCAGCAGCTTAGAGACAGGGCGGACCGGGGAGCTGTTTTTT
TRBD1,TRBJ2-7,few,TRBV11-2,CASSSQGATPYEQYF,TGTGCCAGCAGCTCACAGGGGGCGACCCCCTACGAGCAGTACTTC
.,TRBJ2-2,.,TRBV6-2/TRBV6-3,CANIRTMNTGELFF,TGTGCCAACATACGGACTATGAACACCGGGGAGCTGTTTTTT
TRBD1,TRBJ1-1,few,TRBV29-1,CSGGQDSILEAFF,TGCAGCGGGGGACAGGACTCAATCCTTGAAGCTTTCTTT
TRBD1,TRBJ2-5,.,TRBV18,CASSPPGQKETQYF,TGTGCCAGCTCACCACCGGGACAGAAAGAGACCCAGTACTTC
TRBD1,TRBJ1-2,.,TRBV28,CASGTGPYGYTF,TGTGCCAGCGGGACAGGGCCCTATGGCTACACCTTC
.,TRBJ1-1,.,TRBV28,CASEGTTEAFF,TGTGCCAGCGAGGGTACCACTGAAGCTTTCTTT
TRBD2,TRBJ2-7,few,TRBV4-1,CASSQDRMGLAGRGEQYF,TGCGCCAGCAGCCAAGATCGAATGGGACTAGCGGGGCGGGGGGAGCAGTACTTC